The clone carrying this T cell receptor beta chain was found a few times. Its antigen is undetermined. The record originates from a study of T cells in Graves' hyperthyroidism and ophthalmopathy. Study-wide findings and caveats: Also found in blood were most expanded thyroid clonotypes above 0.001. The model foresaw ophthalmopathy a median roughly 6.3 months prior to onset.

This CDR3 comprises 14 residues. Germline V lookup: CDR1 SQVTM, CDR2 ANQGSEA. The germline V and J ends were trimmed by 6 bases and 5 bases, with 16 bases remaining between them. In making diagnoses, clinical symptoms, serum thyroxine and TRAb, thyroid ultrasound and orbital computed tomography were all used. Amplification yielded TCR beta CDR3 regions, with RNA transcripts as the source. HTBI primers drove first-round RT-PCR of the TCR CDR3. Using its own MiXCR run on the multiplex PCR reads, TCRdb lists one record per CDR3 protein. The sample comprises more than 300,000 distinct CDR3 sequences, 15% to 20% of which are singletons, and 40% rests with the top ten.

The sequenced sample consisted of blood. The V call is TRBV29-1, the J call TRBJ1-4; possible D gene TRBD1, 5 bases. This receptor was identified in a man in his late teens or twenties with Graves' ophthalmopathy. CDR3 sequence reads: CSVGRDGLNEKLFF. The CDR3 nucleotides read TGCAGCGTCGGAAGGGACGGATTAAATGAAAAACTGTTTTTT.